The next 6 T cell receptor beta chains were all read from a single sample in a study of blood T cells in healthy people across ages. A second about 7 to 12 cycle PCR used barcoded and J-beta primers. TCRdb independently ran MiXCR on the 5' RACE reads; one entry per CDR3 protein. The sample yields over a million distinct CDR3 sequences, roughly 64% seen once. The sample comprised blood. The receptors originated from a man younger than 30 in good health.

This clonotype was detected only a few times. The chain carries TRBV29-1 and TRBJ1-1; 9 bases map to TRBD1. Germline lookup yields CDR1 SQVTM and CDR2 ANQGSEA. V lost 6 bases to trimming and J lost 0 bases; unmatched junction nucleotides: 8. This CDR3 contains 15 residues. The chain's CDR3 is CSVAGQGFMNTEAFF. The CDR3, as DNA: TGCAGCGTGGCAGGACAGGGGTTCATGAACACTGAAGCTTTCTTT.

The V gene is TRBV29-1, the J gene TRBJ2-5, with no clear D. The CDR3 runs to 13 residues. V lost 3 bases and J lost 2, with 10 bases in between. CDR1 is SQVTM, CDR2 ANQGSEA, per germline. CDR3 sequence (DNA): TGCAGCGTTGACCAATCTAGTCAAGAGACCCAGTACTTC. Protein sequence: CSVDQSSQETQYF.

Only one count was recorded for this clonotype. The chain links TRBV4-3 to TRBJ1-1; no clear D. The germline gives CDR1 LGHNA, CDR2 YSLEER. Trimming cost V 0 bases and J 8 bases, with 10 bases left between them. The CDR3 has 13 residues. CDR3 in amino acids: CASSQDLQGEAFF. CDR3 in DNA: TGCGCCAGCAGCCAAGATTTGCAAGGAGAAGCTTTCTTT.

The rearrangement joins TRBV6-5 to TRBJ2-5, with 11 bases fitting TRBD1. V lost 5 bases and J lost 4; bases outside the gene matches: 3. CDR1 and CDR2 (germline): MNHEY, SVGAGI. CDR3 size: 14 residues. The CDR3 DNA reads as TGTGCCAGCAGTGGACAGGGGGCTGGAGAGACCCAGTACTTC. Its protein product is CASSGQGAGETQYF.

This sequence joins TRBV2 and TRBJ2-3, with TRBD2 identical over 7 bases. CDR1 and CDR2 from the germline V gene are SNHLY and FYNNEI. The CDR3 extends over 15 amino acids. The junction had 7 bases not matched to a gene; V was cut back by 3 bases and J by 4 bases. The CDR3 protein is CASSDPAGIADTQYF. Written as DNA, the CDR3 is TGTGCCAGCAGTGATCCAGCGGGGATCGCAGATACGCAGTATTTT.

V gene TRBV6-1 combines with J gene TRBJ2-1, with 11 positions matching TRBD1. Looked up from germline, CDR1 is MNHNS and CDR2 is SASEGT. V gave up 7 bases and J gave up 10 bases; unmatched junction bases: 15. The length of the CDR3 is 16 residues. This CDR3 reads CASKPTPGQGVLEQFF. CDR3 sequence (DNA): TGTGCCAGCAAACCGACACCGGGACAGGGGGTATTGGAGCAGTTCTTC.